This is a list of T cell receptor beta chains from one sample in a study of cytomegalovirus exposure and HLA in healthy donors. Produced via immunoSEQ multiplex PCR; TCRdb's table is partial and in-frame only. This sample's table has 100,000 to 150,000 clones. The sequenced sample was PBMCs. Receptors originate from a man in his late teens or twenties in good health and CMV-seronegative. Both conserved end residues are part of each CDR3.

J: TRBJ1-4
V: TRBV5-1
CDR3: CASAGGGDEKLFF

J: TRBJ2-1
V: TRBV7-2
CDR3: CASSVYGPNEQFF

J: TRBJ2-1
V: TRBV4-1
CDR3: CASSPPGSGDNEQFF

J: TRBJ1-1
V: TRBV5-4
CDR3: CASSLIHRYTEAFF

J: TRBJ2-4
V: TRBV28
CDR3: CASSLSKAKNIQYF

J: TRBJ1-5
V: TRBV19
CDR3: CASSFRQGGSNQPQHF

J: TRBJ2-5
V: TRBV18
CDR3: CASSPIPSQETQYF

J: TRBJ2-2
V: TRBV15
CDR3: CATSRDQNTGELFF

J: TRBJ2-2
V: TRBV27
CDR3: CASIEGAGSINTGELFF

J: TRBJ1-2
V: TRBV7-9
CDR3: CASSERTGTGYGYTF

J: TRBJ1-5
V: TRBV9
CDR3: CASSLGTGMGNQPQHF

J: TRBJ2-7
V: TRBV11-2
CDR3: CASSPGLAGNSYEQYF

J: TRBJ1-5
V: TRBV6-1
CDR3: CASSDGAVPNQPQHF

J: TRBJ1-2
V: TRBV19
CDR3: CASRPRDRDYGYTF

J: TRBJ1-4
V: TRBV28
CDR3: CASRAGVTNEKLFF

J: TRBJ2-5
V: TRBV11-3
CDR3: CASSLGLTSGNKETQYF

J: TRBJ1-2
V: TRBV2
CDR3: CASSESTRGYTF

J: TRBJ1-3
V: TRBV7-9
CDR3: CASSFAGTGNTIYF

J: TRBJ2-3
V: TRBV4-3
CDR3: CASSQDWGRVDTQYF

J: TRBJ1-5
V: TRBV6-1
CDR3: CASSRGGYQPQHF

J: TRBJ2-1
V: TRBV5-1
CDR3: CASSPDSGSYNEQFF

J: TRBJ2-3
V: TRBV4-3
CDR3: CASSQAEAGKPPQYF

J: TRBJ2-2
V: TRBV12-5
CDR3: CASGVGANTGELFF

J: TRBJ1-3
V: TRBV10-3
CDR3: CATARETGNTIYF

J: TRBJ2-7
V: TRBV15
CDR3: CATSRALAGGSGEQYF

J: TRBJ1-5
V: TRBV19
CDR3: CASSNTGGRDRQPQHF

J: TRBJ2-7
V: TRBV15
CDR3: CATSRWKYGASGLGGTYEQYF

J: TRBJ2-1
V: TRBV7-7
CDR3: CASSPRAAGGPVDEQFF

J: TRBJ2-7
V: TRBV7-2
CDR3: CASSLGLSYEQYF

J: TRBJ2-7
V: TRBV28
CDR3: CASTLRTSGGIYEQYF

J: TRBJ1-6
V: TRBV6-5
CDR3: CASSIDRGESPLHF

J: TRBJ1-3
V: TRBV4-1
CDR3: CASSGPGRSGRSGNTIYF